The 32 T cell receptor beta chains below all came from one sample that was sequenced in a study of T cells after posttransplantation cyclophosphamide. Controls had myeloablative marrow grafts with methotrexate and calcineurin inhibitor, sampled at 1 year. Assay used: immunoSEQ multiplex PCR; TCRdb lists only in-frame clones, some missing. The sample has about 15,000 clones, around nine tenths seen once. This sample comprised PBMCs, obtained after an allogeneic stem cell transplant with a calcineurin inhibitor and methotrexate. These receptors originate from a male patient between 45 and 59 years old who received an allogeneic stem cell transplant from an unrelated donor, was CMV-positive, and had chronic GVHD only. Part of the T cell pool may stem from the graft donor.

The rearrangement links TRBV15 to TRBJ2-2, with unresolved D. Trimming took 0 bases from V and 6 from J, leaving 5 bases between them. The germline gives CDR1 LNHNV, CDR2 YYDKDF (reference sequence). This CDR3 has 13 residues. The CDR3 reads CATSRDPAGELFF. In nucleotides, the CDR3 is TGTGCCACCAGCAGAGATCCGGCCGGGGAGCTGTTTTTT.

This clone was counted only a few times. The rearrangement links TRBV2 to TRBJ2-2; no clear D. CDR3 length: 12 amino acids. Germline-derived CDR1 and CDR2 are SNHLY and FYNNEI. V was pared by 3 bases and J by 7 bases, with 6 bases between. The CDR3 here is CASSEMSGELFF. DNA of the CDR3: TGTGCCAGCAGTGAGATGAGCGGGGAGCTGTTTTTT.

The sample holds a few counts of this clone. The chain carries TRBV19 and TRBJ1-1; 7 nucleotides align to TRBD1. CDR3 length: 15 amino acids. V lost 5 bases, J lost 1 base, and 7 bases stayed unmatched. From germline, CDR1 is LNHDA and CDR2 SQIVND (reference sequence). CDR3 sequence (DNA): TGTGCCAGTAGTCCGTTCGGGACAGAGAACACTGAAGCTTTCTTT. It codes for CASSPFGTENTEAFF.

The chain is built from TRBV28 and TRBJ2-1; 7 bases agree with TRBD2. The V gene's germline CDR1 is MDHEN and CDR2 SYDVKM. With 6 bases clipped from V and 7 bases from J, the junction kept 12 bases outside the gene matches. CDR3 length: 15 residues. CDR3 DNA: TGTGCCAGCAGCCGTTGGCGGGAGTCCCCGAATGAGCAGTTCTTC. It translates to CASSRWRESPNEQFF.

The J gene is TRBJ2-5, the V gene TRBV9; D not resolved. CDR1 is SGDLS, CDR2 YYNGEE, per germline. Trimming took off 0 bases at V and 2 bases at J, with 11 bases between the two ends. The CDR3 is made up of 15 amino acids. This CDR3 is CASSVGTRLQETQYF. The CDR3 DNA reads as TGTGCCAGCAGCGTAGGCACGCGTCTTCAAGAGACCCAGTACTTC. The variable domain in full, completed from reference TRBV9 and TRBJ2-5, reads DSGVTQTPKHLITATGQRVTLRCSPRSGDLSVYWYQQSLDQGLQFLIQYYNGEERAKGNILERFSAQQFPDLHSELNLSSLELGDSALYFCASSVGTRLQETQYFGPGTRLLVL.

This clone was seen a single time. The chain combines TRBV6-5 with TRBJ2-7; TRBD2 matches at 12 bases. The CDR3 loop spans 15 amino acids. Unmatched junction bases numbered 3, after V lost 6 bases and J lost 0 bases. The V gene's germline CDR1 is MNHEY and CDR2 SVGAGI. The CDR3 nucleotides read TGTGCCAGCAGCTTGGGACTAGCGGGCTCCTACGAGCAGTACTTC. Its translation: CASSLGLAGSYEQYF.

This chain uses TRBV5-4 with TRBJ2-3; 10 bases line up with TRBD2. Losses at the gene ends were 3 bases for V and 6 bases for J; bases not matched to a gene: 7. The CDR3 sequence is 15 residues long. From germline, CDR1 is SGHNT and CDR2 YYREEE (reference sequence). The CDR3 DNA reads TGTGCCAGCAGCTACCGACTAGCGGGCTTTGATACGCAGTATTTT. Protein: CASSYRLAGFDTQYF.

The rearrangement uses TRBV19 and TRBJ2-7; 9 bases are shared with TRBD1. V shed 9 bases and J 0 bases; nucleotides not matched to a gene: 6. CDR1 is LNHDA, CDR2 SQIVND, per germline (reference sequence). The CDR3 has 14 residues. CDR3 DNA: TGTGCCAGCCGGGACAGGGCAGGCTCCTACGAGCAGTACTTC. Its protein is CASRDRAGSYEQYF.

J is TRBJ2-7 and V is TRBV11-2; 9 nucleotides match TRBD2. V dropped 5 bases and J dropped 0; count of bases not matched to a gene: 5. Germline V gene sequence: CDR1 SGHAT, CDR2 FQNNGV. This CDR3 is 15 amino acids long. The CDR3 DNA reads TGTGCCAGCAGCCCGAGCGGGGGGAGCTCCTACGAGCAGTACTTC. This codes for CASSPSGGSSYEQYF.

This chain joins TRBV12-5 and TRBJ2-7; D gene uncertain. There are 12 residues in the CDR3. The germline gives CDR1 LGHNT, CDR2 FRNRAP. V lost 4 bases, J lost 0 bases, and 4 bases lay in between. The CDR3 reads CASGYSSYEQYF. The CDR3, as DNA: TGTGCTAGTGGTTATAGCTCCTACGAGCAGTACTTC.

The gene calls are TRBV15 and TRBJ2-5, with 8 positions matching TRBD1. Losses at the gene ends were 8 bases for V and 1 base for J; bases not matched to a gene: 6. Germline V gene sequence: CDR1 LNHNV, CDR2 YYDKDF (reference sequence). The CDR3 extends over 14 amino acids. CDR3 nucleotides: TGTGCCACCGACGACAGGGGCGCCCAAGAGACCCAGTACTTC. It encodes CATDDRGAQETQYF. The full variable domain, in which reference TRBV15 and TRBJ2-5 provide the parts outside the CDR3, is DAMVIQNPRYQVTQFGKPVTLSCSQTLNHNVMYWYQQKSSQAPKLLFHYYDKDFNNEADTPDNFQSRRPNTSFCFLDIRSPGLGDTAMYLCATDDRGAQETQYFGPGTRLLVL.

DNA of the CDR3: TGCGCCAGCAGCTTGCTCTCTCGAGGCGGGACGACTGAAGCTTTCTTT. Amino acid sequence: CASSLLSRGGTTEAFF. V is TRBV5-1 and J is TRBJ1-1, with D possibly being TRBD1 (5 bases). CDR1 and CDR2 from the germline V gene are SGHRS and YFSETQ. This CDR3 contains 16 residues. Trimming took 1 base from V and 5 from J, leaving 18 bases between them.

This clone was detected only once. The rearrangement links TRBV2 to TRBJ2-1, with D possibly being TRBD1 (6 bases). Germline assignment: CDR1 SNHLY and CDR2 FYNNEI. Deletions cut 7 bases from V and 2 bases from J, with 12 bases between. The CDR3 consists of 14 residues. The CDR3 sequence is CASTSWGPYNEQFF. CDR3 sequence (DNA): TGTGCCAGCACGTCGTGGGGGCCCTACAATGAGCAGTTCTTC.

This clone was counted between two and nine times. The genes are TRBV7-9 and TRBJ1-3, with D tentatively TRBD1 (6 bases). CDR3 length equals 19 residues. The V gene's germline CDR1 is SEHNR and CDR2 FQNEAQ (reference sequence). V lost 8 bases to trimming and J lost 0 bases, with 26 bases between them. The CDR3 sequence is CASLKVGGPPNLSGNTIYF. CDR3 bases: TGTGCCAGCCTCAAAGTCGGGGGGCCTCCTAACCTCTCTGGAAACACCATATATTTT.

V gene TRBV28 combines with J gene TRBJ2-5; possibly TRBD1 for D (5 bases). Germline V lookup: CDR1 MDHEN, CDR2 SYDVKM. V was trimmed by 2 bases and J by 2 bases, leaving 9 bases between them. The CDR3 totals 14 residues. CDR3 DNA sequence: TGTGCCAGCAGTTTACAGGGTGGACAAGAGACCCAGTACTTC. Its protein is CASSLQGGQETQYF. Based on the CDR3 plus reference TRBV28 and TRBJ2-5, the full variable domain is DVKVTQSSRYLVKRTGEKVFLECVQDMDHENMFWYRQDPGLGLRLIYFSYDVKMKEKGDIPEGYSVSREKKERFSLILESASTNQTSMYLCASSLQGGQETQYFGPGTRLLVL.

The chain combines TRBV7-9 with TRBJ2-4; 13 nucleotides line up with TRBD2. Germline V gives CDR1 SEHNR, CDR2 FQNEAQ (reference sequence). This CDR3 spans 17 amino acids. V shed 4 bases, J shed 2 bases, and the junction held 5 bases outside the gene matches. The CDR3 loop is CASSSGLAGSTKNIQYF. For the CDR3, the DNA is TGTGCCAGCAGCTCGGGACTAGCGGGATCAACCAAAAACATTCAGTACTTC. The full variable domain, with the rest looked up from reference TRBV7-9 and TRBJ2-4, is DTGVSQNPRHKITKRGQNVTFRCDPISEHNRLYWYRQTLGQGPEFLTYFQNEAQLEKSRLLSDRFSAERPKGSFSTLEIQRTEQGDSAMYLCASSSGLAGSTKNIQYFGAGTRLSVL.

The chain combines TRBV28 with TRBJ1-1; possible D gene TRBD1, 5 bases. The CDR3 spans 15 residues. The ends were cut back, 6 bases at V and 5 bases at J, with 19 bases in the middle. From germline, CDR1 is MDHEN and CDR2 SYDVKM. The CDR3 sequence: CASSPRRGGETEAFF. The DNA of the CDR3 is TGTGCCAGCAGCCCCAGGAGGGGCGGTGAAACTGAAGCTTTCTTT.

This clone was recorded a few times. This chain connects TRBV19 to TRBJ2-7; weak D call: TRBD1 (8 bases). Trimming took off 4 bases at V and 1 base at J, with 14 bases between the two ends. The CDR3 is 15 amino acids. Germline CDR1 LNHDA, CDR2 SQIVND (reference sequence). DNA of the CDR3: TGTGCCAGTAGTACCGGACAGGGAGGGTCCTACGAGCAGTACTTC. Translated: CASSTGQGGSYEQYF. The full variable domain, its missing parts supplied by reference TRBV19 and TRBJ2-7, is DGGITQSPKYLFRKEGQNVTLSCEQNLNHDAMYWYRQDPGQGLRLIYYSQIVNDFQKGDIAEGYSVSREKKESFPLTVTSAQKNPTAFYLCASSTGQGGSYEQYFGPGTRLTVT.

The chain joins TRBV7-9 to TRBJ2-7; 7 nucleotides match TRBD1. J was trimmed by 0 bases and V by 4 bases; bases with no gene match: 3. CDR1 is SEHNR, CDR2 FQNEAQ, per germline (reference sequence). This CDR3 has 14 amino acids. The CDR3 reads CASSSGQSSYEQYF. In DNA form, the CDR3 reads TGTGCCAGCAGCTCGGGACAGAGCTCCTACGAGCAGTACTTC.

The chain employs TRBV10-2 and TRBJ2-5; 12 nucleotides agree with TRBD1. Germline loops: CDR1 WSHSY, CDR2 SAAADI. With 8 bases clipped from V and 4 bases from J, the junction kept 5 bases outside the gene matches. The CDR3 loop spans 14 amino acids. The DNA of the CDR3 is TGCGCCAGCGGGGACAGGGGGCGAGGAGAGACCCAGTACTTC. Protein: CASGDRGRGETQYF.

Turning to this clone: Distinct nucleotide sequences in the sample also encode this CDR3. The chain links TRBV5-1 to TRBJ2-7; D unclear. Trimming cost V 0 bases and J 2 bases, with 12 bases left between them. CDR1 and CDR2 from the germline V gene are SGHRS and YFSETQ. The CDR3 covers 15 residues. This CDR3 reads CASSLGGSEAYEQYF. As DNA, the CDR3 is TGCGCCAGCAGCTTGGGAGGAAGTGAGGCCTACGAGCAGTACTTC.

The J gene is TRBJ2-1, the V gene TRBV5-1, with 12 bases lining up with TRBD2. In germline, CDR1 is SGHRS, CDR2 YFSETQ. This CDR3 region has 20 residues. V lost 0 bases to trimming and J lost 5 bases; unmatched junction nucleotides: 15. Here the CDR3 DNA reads TGCGCCAGCAGCTTGGCCGACAGTAAGAGGACTAGCGGGAACCACAATGAGCAGTTCTTC. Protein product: CASSLADSKRTSGNHNEQFF.

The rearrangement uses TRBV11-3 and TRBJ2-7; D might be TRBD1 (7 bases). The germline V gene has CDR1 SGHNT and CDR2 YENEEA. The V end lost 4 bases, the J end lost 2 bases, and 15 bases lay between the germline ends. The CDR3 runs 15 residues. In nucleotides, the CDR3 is TGTGCCAGCAGCTCAAGAGGAGGGACAGCCTACGAGCAGTACTTC. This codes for CASSSRGGTAYEQYF.

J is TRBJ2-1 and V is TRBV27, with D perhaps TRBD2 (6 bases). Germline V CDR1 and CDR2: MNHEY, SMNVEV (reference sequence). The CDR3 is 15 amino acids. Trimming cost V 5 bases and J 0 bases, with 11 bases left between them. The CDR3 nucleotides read TGTGCCAGCAGTCCAGCGGGCAACTCCTACAATGAGCAGTTCTTC. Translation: CASSPAGNSYNEQFF.

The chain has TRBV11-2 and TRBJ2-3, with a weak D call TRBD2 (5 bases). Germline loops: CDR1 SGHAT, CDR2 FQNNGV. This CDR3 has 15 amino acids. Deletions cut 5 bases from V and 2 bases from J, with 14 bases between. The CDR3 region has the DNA TGTGCCAGCAGCGGAGAGGGATACCACACAGATACGCAGTATTTT. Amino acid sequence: CASSGEGYHTDTQYF.

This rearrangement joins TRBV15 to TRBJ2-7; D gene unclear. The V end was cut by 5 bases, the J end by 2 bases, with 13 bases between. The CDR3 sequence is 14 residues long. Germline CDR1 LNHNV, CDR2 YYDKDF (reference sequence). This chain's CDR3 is CATSPTTPTYEQYF. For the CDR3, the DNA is TGTGCCACCAGCCCGACGACTCCGACCTACGAGCAGTACTTC.

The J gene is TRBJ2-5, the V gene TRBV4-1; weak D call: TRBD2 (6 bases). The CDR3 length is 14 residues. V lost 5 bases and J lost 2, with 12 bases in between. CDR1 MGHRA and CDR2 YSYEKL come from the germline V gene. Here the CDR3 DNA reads TGCGCCAGCAGCGCCGGGACTTTACAAGAGACCCAGTACTTC. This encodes CASSAGTLQETQYF.

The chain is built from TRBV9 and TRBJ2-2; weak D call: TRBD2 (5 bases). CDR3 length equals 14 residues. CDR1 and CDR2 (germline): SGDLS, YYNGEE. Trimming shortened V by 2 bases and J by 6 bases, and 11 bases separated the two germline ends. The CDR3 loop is CASSVGGEPGELFF. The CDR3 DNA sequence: TGTGCCAGCAGCGTTGGAGGCGAGCCCGGGGAGCTGTTTTTT.

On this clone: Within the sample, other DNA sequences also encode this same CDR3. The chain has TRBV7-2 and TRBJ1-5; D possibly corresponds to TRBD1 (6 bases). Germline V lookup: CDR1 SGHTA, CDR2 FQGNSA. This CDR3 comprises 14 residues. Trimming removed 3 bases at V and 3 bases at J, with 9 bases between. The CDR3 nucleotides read TGTGCCAGCAGCTTCGACAGGCTCAATCAGCCCCAGCATTTT. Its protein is CASSFDRLNQPQHF.

The CDR3 region has the DNA TGTGCCAGCGGGACAGGGCCTTATGGCTACACCTTC. Protein sequence: CASGTGPYGYTF. This rearrangement joins TRBV14 to TRBJ1-2; 9 nucleotides line up with TRBD1. This CDR3 has 12 residues. Germline trimming cut 8 bases from V and 5 bases from J; bases unmatched to any gene: 3. Germline-derived CDR1 and CDR2 are SGHDN and FVKESK.

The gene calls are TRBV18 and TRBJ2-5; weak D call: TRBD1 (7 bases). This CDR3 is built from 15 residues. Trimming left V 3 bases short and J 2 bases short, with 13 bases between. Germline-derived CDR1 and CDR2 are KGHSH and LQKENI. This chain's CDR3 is CASSPSGGKQETQYF. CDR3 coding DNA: TGTGCCAGCTCACCTTCAGGGGGGAAGCAAGAGACCCAGTACTTC. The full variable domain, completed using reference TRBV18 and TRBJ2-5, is NAGVMQNPRHLVRRRGQEARLRCSPMKGHSHVYWYRQLPEEGLKFMVYLQKENIIDESGMPKERFSAEFPKEGPSILRIQQVVRGDSAAYFCASSPSGGKQETQYFGPGTRLLVL.

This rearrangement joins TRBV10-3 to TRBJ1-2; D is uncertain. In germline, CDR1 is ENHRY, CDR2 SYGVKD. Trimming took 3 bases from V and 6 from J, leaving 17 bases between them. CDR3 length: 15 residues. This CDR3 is CAISDFGAASNGYTF. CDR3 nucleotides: TGTGCCATCAGTGACTTCGGTGCGGCTTCAAATGGCTACACCTTC.